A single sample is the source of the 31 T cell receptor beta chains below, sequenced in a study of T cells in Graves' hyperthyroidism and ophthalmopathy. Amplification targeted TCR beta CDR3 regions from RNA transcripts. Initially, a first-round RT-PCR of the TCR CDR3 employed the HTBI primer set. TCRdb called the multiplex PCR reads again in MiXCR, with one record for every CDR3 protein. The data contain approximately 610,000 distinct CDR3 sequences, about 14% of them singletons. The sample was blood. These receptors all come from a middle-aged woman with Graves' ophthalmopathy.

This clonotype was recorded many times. The CDR3 sequence is CASSPVYGGRQPQHF. The CDR3 region has the DNA TGTGCCAGCAGTCCAGTTTATGGGGGTCGTCAGCCCCAGCATTTT. The chain employs TRBV28 and TRBJ1-5, with D perhaps matching TRBD1 (5 bases). Germline assignment: CDR1 MDHEN and CDR2 SYDVKM. There are 15 residues in the CDR3. With 5 bases removed from V and 6 bases from J, the gap between germline ends came to 17 bases.

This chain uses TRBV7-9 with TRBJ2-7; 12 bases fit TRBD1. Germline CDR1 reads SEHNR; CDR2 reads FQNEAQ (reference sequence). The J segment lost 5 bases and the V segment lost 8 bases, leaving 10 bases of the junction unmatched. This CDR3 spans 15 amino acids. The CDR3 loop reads CASGLRDRGLDEQYF. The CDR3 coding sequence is TGTGCCAGCGGCCTCCGGGACAGGGGGCTTGACGAGCAGTACTTC.

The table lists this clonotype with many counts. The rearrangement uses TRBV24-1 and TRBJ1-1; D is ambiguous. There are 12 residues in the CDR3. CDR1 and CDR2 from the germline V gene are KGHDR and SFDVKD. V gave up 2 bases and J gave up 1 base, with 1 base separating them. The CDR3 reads CATSDWNTEAFF. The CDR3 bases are TGTGCCACCAGTGATTGGAACACTGAAGCTTTCTTT.

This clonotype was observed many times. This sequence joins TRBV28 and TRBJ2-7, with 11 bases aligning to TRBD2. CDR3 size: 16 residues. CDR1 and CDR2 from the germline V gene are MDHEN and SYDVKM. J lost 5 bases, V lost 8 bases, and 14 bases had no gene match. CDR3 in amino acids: CASDQSTSGSRDEQYF. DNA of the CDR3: TGTGCCAGCGATCAGTCCACTAGCGGGAGTAGAGACGAGCAGTACTTC.

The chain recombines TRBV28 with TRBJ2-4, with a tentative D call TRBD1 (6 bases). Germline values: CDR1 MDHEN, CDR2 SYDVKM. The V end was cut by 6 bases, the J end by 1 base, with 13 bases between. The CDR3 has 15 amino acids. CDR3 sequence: CASRLVQGAKNIQYF. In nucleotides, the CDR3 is TGTGCCAGCAGACTTGTCCAGGGGGCCAAAAACATTCAGTACTTC.

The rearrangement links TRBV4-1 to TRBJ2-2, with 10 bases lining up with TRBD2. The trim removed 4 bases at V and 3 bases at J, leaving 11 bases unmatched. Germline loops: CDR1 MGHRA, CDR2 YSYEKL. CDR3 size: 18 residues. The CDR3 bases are TGCGCCAGCAGCCGAAGCTCCCACAGCGGGAGGGACACCGGGGAGCTGTTTTTT. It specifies CASSRSSHSGRDTGELFF.

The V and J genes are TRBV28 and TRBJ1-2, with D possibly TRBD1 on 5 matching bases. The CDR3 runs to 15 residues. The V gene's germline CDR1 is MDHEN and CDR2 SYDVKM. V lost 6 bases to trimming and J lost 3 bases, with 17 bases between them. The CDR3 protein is CASSPSGRGYYGYTF. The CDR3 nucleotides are TGTGCCAGCAGCCCCTCAGGGCGAGGTTACTATGGCTACACCTTC.

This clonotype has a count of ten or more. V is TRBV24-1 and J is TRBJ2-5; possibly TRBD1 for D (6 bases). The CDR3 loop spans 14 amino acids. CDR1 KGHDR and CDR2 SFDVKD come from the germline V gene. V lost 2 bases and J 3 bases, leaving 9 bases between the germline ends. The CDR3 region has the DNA TGTGCCACCAGTGATTCAGGGACAAAAGAGACCCAGTACTTC. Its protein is CATSDSGTKETQYF.

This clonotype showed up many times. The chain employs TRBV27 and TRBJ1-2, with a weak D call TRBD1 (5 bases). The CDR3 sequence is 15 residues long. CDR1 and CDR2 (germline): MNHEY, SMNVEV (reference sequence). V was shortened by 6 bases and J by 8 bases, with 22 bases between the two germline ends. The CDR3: CASSRSGGGSGGYTF. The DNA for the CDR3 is TGTGCCAGCAGCCGTAGTGGGGGGGGAAGCGGCGGCTACACCTTC.

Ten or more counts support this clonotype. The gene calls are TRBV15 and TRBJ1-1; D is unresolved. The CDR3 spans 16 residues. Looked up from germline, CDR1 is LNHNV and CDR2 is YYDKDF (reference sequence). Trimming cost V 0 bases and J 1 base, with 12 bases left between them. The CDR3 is CATSRDRGNWNTEAFF. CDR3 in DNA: TGTGCCACCAGCAGAGATCGGGGAAACTGGAACACTGAAGCTTTCTTT. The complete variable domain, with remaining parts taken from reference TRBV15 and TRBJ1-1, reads DAMVIQNPRYQVTQFGKPVTLSCSQTLNHNVMYWYQQKSSQAPKLLFHYYDKDFNNEADTPDNFQSRRPNTSFCFLDIRSPGLGDTAMYLCATSRDRGNWNTEAFFGQGTRLTVV.

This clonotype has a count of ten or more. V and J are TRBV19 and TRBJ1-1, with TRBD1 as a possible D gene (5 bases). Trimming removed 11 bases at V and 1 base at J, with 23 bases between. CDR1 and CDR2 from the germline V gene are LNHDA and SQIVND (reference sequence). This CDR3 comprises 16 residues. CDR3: CAVGMGDRPKNTEAFF. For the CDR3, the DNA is TGTGCCGTCGGGATGGGGGACCGACCAAAGAACACTGAAGCTTTCTTT.

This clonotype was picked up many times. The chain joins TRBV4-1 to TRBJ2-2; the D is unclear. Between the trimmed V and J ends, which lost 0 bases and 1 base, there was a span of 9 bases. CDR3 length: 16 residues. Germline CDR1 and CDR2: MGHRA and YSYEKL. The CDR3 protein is CASSQDGSQNTGELFF. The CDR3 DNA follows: TGCGCCAGCAGCCAAGATGGTTCCCAGAACACCGGGGAGCTGTTTTTT.

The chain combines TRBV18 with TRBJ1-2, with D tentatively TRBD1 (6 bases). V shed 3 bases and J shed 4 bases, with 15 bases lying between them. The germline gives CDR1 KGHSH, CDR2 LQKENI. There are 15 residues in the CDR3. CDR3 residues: CASSPNRELGYGYTF. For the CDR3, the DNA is TGTGCCAGCTCACCGAACAGGGAACTGGGCTATGGCTACACCTTC.

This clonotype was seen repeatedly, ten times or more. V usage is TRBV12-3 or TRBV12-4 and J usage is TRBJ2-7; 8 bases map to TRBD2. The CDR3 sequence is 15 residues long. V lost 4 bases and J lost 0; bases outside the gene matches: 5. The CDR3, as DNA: TGTGCCAGCAGTTCGGGAGGGGGTCTCTCCTACGAGCAGTACTTC. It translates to CASSSGGGLSYEQYF.

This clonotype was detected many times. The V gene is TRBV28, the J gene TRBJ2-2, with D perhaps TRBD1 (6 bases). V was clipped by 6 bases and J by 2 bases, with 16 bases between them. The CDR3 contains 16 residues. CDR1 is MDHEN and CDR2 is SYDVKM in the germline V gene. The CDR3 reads CASSPTGNINTGELFF. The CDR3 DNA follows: TGTGCCAGCAGCCCGACAGGCAACATTAACACCGGGGAGCTGTTTTTT.

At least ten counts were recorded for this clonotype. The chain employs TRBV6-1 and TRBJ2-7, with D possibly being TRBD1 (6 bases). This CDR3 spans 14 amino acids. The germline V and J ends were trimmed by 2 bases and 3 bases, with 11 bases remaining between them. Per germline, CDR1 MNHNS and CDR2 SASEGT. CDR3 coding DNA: TGTGCCAGCAGTGAAAGGGACACCTACTACGAGCAGTACTTC. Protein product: CASSERDTYYEQYF.

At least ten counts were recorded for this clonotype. The CDR3 bases are TGTGCCAGCAGCGCCGGACTAGAAGAGACCCAGTACTTC. Protein product: CASSAGLEETQYF. The chain carries TRBV11-2 and TRBJ2-5; the match to TRBD2 covers 7 bases. V lost 5 bases and J lost 3; bases outside the gene matches: 3. CDR1 is SGHAT and CDR2 is FQNNGV in the germline V gene. The CDR3 spans 13 residues. The full variable domain, in which reference TRBV11-2 and TRBJ2-5 provide the parts outside the CDR3, is EAGVAQSPRYKIIEKRQSVAFWCNPISGHATLYWYQQILGQGPKLLIQFQNNGVVDDSQLPKDRFSAERLKGVDSTLKIQPAKLEDSAVYLCASSAGLEETQYFGPGTRLLVL.

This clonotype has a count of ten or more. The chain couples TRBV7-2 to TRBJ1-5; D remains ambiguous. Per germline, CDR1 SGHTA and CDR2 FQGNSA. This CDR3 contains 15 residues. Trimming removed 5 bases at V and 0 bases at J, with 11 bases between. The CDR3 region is CASSPETFSNQPQHF. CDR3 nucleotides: TGTGCCAGCAGCCCGGAGACGTTTAGCAATCAGCCCCAGCATTTT.

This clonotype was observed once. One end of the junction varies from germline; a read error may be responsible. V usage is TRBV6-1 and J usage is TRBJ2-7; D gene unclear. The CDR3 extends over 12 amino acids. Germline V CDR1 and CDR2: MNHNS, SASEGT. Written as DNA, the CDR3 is TGTGCCAACAGTGTTTCCGGCTACGAGCAGTACTTC. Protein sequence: CANSVSGYEQYF.

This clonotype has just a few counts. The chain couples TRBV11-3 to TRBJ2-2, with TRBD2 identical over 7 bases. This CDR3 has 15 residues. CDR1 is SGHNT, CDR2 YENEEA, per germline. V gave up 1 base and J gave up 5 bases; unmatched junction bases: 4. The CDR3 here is CASSLVSAGTGELFF. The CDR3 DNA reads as TGTGCCAGCAGCTTAGTTTCAGCGGGAACCGGGGAGCTGTTTTTT.

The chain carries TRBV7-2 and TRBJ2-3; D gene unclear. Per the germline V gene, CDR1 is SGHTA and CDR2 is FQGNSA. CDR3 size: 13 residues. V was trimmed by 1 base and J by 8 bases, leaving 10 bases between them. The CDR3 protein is CASSLDWSGTQYF. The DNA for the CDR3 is TGTGCCAGCAGCTTAGACTGGAGTGGTACGCAGTATTTT.

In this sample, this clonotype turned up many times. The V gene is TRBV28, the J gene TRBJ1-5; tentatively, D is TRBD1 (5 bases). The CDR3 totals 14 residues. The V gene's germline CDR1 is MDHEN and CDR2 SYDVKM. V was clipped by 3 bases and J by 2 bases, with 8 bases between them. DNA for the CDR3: TGTGCCAGCAGTTTGGGGGTCCGCAATCAGCCCCAGCATTTT. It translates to CASSLGVRNQPQHF.

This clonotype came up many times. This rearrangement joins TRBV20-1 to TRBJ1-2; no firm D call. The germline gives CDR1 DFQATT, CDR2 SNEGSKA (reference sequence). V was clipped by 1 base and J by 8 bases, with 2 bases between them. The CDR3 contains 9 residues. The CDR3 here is CSARAGYTF. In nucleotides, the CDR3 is TGCAGTGCTAGAGCGGGCTACACCTTC.

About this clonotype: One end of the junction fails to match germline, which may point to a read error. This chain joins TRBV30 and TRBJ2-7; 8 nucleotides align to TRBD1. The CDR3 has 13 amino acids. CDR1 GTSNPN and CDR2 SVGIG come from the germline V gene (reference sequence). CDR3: CAGWDRNPYEQHF. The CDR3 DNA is TGTGCCGGATGGGACAGGAACCCCTACGAGCAGCACTTC.

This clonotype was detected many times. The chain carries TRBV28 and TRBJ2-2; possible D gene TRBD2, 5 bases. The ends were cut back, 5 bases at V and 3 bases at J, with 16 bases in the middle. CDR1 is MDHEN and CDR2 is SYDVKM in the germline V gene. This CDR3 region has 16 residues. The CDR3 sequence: CASSTRWGADTGELFF. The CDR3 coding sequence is TGTGCCAGCAGTACCCGTTGGGGAGCTGACACCGGGGAGCTGTTTTTT.

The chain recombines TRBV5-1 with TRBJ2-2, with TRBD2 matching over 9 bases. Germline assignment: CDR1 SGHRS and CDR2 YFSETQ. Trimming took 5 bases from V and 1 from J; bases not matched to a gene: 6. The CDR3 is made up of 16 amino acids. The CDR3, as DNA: TGCGCCAGCAGTCTGACTAGCGGCCTGAACACCGGGGAGCTGTTTTTT. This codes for CASSLTSGLNTGELFF. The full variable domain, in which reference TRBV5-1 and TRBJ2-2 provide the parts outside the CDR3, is KAGVTQTPRYLIKTRGQQVTLSCSPISGHRSVSWYQQTPGQGLQFLFEYFSETQRNKGNFPGRFSGRQFSNSRSEMNVSTLELGDSALYLCASSLTSGLNTGELFFGEGSRLTVL.

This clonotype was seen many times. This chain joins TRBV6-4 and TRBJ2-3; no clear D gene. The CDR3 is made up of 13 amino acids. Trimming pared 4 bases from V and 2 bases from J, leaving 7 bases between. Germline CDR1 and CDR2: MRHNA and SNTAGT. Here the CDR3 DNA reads TGTGCCAGCAGTGTCAGCCCCACAGATACGCAGTATTTT. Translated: CASSVSPTDTQYF.

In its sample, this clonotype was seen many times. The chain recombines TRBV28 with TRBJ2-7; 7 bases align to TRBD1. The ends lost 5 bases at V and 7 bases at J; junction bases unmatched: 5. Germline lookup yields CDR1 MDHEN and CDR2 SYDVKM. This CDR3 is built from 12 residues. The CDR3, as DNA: TGTGCCAGCAGTACAGGGGCCTGGGAGCAGTACTTC. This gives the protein CASSTGAWEQYF.

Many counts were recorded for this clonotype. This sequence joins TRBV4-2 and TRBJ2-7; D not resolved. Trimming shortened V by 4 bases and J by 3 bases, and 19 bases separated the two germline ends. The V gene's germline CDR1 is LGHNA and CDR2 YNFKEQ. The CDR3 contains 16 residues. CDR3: CASSPKFDNGNYEQYF. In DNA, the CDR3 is TGTGCCAGCAGCCCGAAGTTTGATAACGGTAACTACGAGCAGTACTTC.

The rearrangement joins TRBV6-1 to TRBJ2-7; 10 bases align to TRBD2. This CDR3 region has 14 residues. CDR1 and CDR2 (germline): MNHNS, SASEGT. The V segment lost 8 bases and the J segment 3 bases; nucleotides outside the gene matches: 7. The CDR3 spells CASLRLAGNYEQYF. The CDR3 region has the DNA TGTGCCAGCTTAAGACTAGCGGGCAACTACGAGCAGTACTTC.

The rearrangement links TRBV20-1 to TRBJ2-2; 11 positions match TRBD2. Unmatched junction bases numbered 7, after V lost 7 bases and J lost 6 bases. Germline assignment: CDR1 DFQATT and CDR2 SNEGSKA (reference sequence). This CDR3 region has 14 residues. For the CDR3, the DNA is TGCAGTGGAACTAGCGGGAGCCCGCCCGGGGAGCTGTTTTTT. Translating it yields CSGTSGSPPGELFF.